This T cell receptor beta chain was identified during a study of blood T cell repertoires in COVID-19. Trimming took 10 bases from V and 0 from J, leaving 18 bases between them. The CDR3 sequence is 15 residues long. Germline V CDR1 and CDR2: MNHEY, SVGAGI. The protocol was immunoSEQ multiplex PCR, while the TCRdb copy is restricted to in-frame clones and leaves out a portion. The sample includes approximately 250,000 clones, roughly 88% seen only once; the top ten take about 1.5%. This rearrangement joins TRBV6-5 to TRBJ1-2; a weak D match, TRBD1 (5 bases). The sequence was obtained from a woman in her thirties or forties who had recovered from COVID-19. Sequencing was done on a sample of peripheral blood. As DNA, the CDR3 is TGTGCCACCCAGGCACAGGAGCCTACTAACTATGGCTACACCTTC. As protein: CATQAQEPTNYGYTF.